The 21 T cell receptor beta chains given below trace back to one sample, sequenced in a study of T cells after yellow fever vaccination. One entry per CDR3 protein, called by TCRdb with MiXCR from the 5' RACE reads. Altogether about 580,000 distinct CDR3 sequences are present, 17% being singletons, with the ten largest covering 15% to 20%. Specimen: PBMCs, collected around 5 days after the first yellow fever vaccination. The source of these receptors is a man aged 18-30 years who received the YFV17D yellow fever vaccine.

The chain links TRBV4-3 to TRBJ2-3; TRBD2 matches at 15 bases. Germline CDR1 reads LGHNA; CDR2 reads YSLEER. This CDR3 is 20 amino acids long. Trimming took 1 base from V and 4 from J; bases not matched to a gene: 12. CDR3 nucleotide sequence: TGCGCCAGCAGCCAAGTTAACCCTGGGACTAGCGGGGGGCTTGCAGATACGCAGTATTTT. It specifies CASSQVNPGTSGGLADTQYF.

The chain combines TRBV6-2 or TRBV6-3 with TRBJ2-7, with TRBD1 as a possible D gene (6 bases). Between the trimmed V and J ends, which lost 7 bases and 3 bases, there was a span of 19 bases. The CDR3 totals 15 residues. From germline, CDR1 is MNHEY and CDR2 SVGEGT. CDR3 nucleotides: TGTGCCAGCATGAGCCCTACAGGGAAATACTACGAGCAGTACTTC. Protein: CASMSPTGKYYEQYF.

In its sample, this clonotype was seen a few times. The chain uses TRBV5-1 and TRBJ2-2, with D perhaps assigned TRBD1 or TRBD2 (5 bases each). CDR1 and CDR2 from the germline V gene are SGHRS and YFSETQ. The CDR3 consists of 15 residues. Trimming left V 3 bases short and J 5 bases short, with 14 bases between. CDR3: CASSSQGTETGELFF. CDR3 coding DNA: TGCGCCAGCAGCTCACAAGGGACCGAAACCGGGGAGCTGTTTTTT.

V usage is TRBV20-1 and J usage is TRBJ2-1, with 7 bases aligning to TRBD2. The CDR3 has 13 residues. CDR1 and CDR2 (germline): DFQATT, SNEGSKA (reference sequence). Germline trimming cut 3 bases from V and 5 bases from J; bases unmatched to any gene: 4. CDR3 nucleotide sequence: TGCAGTGCTAGTCCCGGGGGGAACAATGAGCAGTTCTTC. Its translation is CSASPGGNNEQFF.

The chain couples TRBV6-5 to TRBJ2-5; D uncertain. CDR1 is MNHEY, CDR2 SVGAGI, per germline. This CDR3 has 12 amino acids. Trimming took off 2 bases at V and 6 bases at J, with 7 bases between the two ends. DNA for the CDR3: TGTGCCAGCAGTTACCCCGACAAGACCCAGTACTTC. Protein sequence: CASSYPDKTQYF.

This sequence joins TRBV6-5 and TRBJ1-3; possibly TRBD1 for D (5 bases). CDR1 is MNHEY and CDR2 is SVGAGI in the germline V gene. Deletions cut 2 bases from V and 0 bases from J, with 11 bases between. The CDR3 length is 16 residues. The CDR3 nucleotides are TGTGCCAGCAGTTACGGGGGTAGCCCCTCTGGAAACACCATATATTTT. Translation: CASSYGGSPSGNTIYF.

This clonotype has just a few counts. The V and J genes are TRBV6-5 and TRBJ2-7; TRBD1 matches 7 bases. The V segment lost 6 bases and the J segment 5 bases; nucleotides outside the gene matches: 7. Germline V gives CDR1 MNHEY, CDR2 SVGAGI. This CDR3 is 13 amino acids long. The CDR3 DNA sequence: TGTGCCAGCAGCAACAGACAGGGACACGAGCAGTACGTC. Its translation is CASSNRQGHEQYV.

This clonotype showed up just a few times. V gene TRBV7-2 combines with J gene TRBJ2-7, with 14 bases matching TRBD2. Germline V lookup: CDR1 SGHTA, CDR2 FQGNSA. CDR3 length: 18 amino acids. Losses at the gene ends were 0 bases for V and 0 bases for J; bases not matched to a gene: 4. The CDR3 protein is CASSLAVGLAGDSYEQYF. The CDR3 DNA is TGTGCCAGCAGCTTAGCGGTGGGACTAGCGGGGGACTCCTACGAGCAGTACTTC.

This sequence joins TRBV6-5 and TRBJ1-1, with D unclear. Between the trimmed V and J ends, which lost 5 bases and 3 bases, there was a span of 7 bases. In germline, CDR1 is MNHEY, CDR2 SVGAGI. The CDR3 length is 12 residues. CDR3 in amino acids: CASSTDYTEAFF. The CDR3 nucleotides read TGTGCCAGCAGTACCGATTACACTGAAGCTTTCTTT.

Only a few counts were recorded for this clonotype. This rearrangement joins TRBV7-2 to TRBJ2-3; D is uncertain. V lost 1 base to trimming and J lost 0 bases, with 8 bases between them. This CDR3 has 15 residues. The germline V gene has CDR1 SGHTA and CDR2 FQGNSA. The CDR3 sequence: CASSLVKESTDTQYF. The DNA for the CDR3 is TGTGCCAGCAGCTTAGTGAAGGAAAGCACAGATACGCAGTATTTT. Full variable domain (remainder filled in from reference TRBV7-2 and TRBJ2-3): GAGVSQSPSNKVTEKGKDVELRCDPISGHTALYWYRQSLGQGLEFLIYFQGNSAPDKSGLPSDRFSAERTGGSVSTLTIQRTQQEDSAVYLCASSLVKESTDTQYFGPGTRLTVL.

The V call is TRBV7-2, the J call TRBJ2-1; the match to TRBD2 covers 8 bases. The CDR3 is 15 residues long. CDR1 is SGHTA and CDR2 is FQGNSA in the germline V gene. V dropped 4 bases and J dropped 4; count of bases not matched to a gene: 6. DNA of the CDR3: TGTGCCAGCAGCTGGGTCGGGGGGGCATACAATGAGCAGTTCTTC. This codes for CASSWVGGAYNEQFF.

The table lists this clonotype with many counts. The chain has TRBV7-2 and TRBJ1-4, with 10 bases identical to TRBD1. With V trimmed by 3 bases and J by 4 bases, 2 bases remained unmatched. The CDR3 has 15 residues. Germline CDR1 SGHTA, CDR2 FQGNSA. The CDR3 loop reads CASSLRDRGNEKLFF. Here the CDR3 DNA reads TGTGCCAGCAGCTTGCGGGACAGGGGTAATGAAAAACTGTTTTTT.

This rearrangement joins TRBV5-6 to TRBJ2-3; D might be TRBD1 (6 bases). Trimming pared 4 bases from V and 13 bases from J, leaving 22 bases between. CDR1 SGHDT and CDR2 YYEEEE come from the germline V gene. CDR3 size: 14 residues. CDR3 protein: CASSPGSSTYREYF. The CDR3 bases are TGTGCCAGCAGCCCTGGGTCTAGCACTTACAGGGAGTATTTT.

This chain links TRBV4-3 with TRBJ2-2, with D perhaps TRBD1 (6 bases). The CDR3 consists of 14 residues. Germline lookup yields CDR1 LGHNA and CDR2 YSLEER. Trimming left V 11 bases short and J 1 base short, with 14 bases between. In DNA form, the CDR3 reads TGCGCCTTCCGGACAGAGAGGAACACCGGGGAGCTGTTTTTT. The encoded protein is CAFRTERNTGELFF.

CDR3: CASTDGAAGYEQYV. CDR3 bases: TGTGCCAGCACCGACGGGGCAGCCGGCTACGAGCAGTACGTC. This chain joins TRBV6-2 or TRBV6-3 and TRBJ2-7; the D call may be TRBD1 or TRBD2 (5 bases each). Germline lookup yields CDR1 MNHEY and CDR2 SVGEGT. The CDR3 runs 14 residues. V was trimmed by 7 bases and J by 3 bases, leaving 16 bases between them.

In its sample, this clonotype was seen many times. The V gene is TRBV7-3, the J gene TRBJ2-5, with 9 bases identical to TRBD1. This CDR3 region has 14 residues. Germline CDR1 and CDR2: SGHTA and FQGTGA. V was pared by 3 bases and J by 5 bases, with 4 bases of the junction left unmatched. CDR3 sequence reads: CASSLDRGGETQYF. Written as DNA, the CDR3 is TGTGCCAGCAGCTTGGACAGGGGCGGCGAGACCCAGTACTTC.

This clonotype was seen many times. CDR3 DNA sequence: TGTGCCAGCAGCCCGGGAAGGGGCAATCAGCCCCAGCATTTT. As protein: CASSPGRGNQPQHF. This chain uses TRBV7-8 with TRBJ1-5, with D unresolved. The CDR3 covers 14 residues. Deletions cut 5 bases from V and 2 bases from J, with 10 bases between. Germline loops: CDR1 SGHVS, CDR2 FQNEAQ.

This clonotype has at least ten counts. The DNA of the CDR3 is TGCAGCGCAAAGAACACTGAAGCTTTCTTT. It translates to CSAKNTEAFF. This sequence joins TRBV29-1 and TRBJ1-1; D gene ambiguous. The V and J ends lost 7 bases and 1 base respectively, with 4 bases between them. In germline, CDR1 is SQVTM, CDR2 ANQGSEA. This CDR3 comprises 10 residues.

The chain is built from TRBV7-9 and TRBJ2-3; D may correspond to TRBD1 or TRBD2 (5 bases each). CDR3 length equals 15 residues. V lost 5 bases to trimming and J lost 1 base, with 13 bases between them. Germline V lookup: CDR1 SEHNR, CDR2 FQNEAQ (reference sequence). The DNA for the CDR3 is TGTGCCAGCAGCCCAACGAGGGGCGGCACAGATACGCAGTATTTT. Translated, it gives CASSPTRGGTDTQYF.

In this sample, this clonotype turned up many times. The rearrangement uses TRBV7-9 and TRBJ2-5, with 7 nucleotides matching TRBD1. Germline lookup yields CDR1 SEHNR and CDR2 FQNEAQ (reference sequence). This CDR3 comprises 14 residues. The V segment lost 5 bases and the J segment 1 base; nucleotides outside the gene matches: 4. The CDR3 coding sequence is TGTGCCAGCAGCCCCGGGACAGTCCAAGAGACCCAGTACTTC. It translates to CASSPGTVQETQYF.

The V call is TRBV5-1, the J call TRBJ1-2; D is undetermined. Germline assignment: CDR1 SGHRS and CDR2 YFSETQ. CDR3 length equals 14 residues. V was shortened by 0 bases and J by 2 bases, with 8 bases between the two germline ends. CDR3: CASSLAGRNYGYTF. In nucleotides, the CDR3 is TGCGCCAGCAGCTTGGCCGGACGGAACTATGGCTACACCTTC.